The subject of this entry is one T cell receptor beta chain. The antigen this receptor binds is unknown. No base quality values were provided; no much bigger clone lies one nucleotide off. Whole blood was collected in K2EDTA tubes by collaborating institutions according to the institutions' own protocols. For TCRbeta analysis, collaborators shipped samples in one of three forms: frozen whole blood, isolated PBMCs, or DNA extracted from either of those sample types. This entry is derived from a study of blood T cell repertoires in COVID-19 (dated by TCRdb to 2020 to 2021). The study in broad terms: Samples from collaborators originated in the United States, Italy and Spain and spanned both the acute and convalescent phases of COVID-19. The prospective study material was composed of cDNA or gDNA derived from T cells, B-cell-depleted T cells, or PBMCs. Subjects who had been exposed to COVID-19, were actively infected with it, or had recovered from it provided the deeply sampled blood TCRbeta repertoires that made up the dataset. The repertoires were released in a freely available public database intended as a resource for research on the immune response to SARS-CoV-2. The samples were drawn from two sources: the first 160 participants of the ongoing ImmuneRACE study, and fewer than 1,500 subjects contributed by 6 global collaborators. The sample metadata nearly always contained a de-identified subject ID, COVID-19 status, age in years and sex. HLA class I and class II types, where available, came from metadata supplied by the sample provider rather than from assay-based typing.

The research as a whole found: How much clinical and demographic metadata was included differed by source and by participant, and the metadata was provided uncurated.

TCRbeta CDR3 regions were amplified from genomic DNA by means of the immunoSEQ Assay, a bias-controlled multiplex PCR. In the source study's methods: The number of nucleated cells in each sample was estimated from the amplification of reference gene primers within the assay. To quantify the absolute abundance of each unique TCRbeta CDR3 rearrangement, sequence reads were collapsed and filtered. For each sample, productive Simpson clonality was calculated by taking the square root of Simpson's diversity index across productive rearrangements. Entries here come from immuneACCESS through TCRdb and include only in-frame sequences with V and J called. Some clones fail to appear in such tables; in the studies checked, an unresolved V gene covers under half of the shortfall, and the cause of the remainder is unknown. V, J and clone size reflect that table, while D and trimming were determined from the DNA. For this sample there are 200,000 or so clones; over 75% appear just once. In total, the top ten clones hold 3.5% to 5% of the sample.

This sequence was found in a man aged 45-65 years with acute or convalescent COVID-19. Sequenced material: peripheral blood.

The CDR3 region: CASSHRGLYEETQYF. The bases are TGTGCCAGCAGCCACAGGGGCCTTTATGAGGAGACCCAGTACTTC. Recombination linked TRBV2 to TRBJ2-5; 7 junctional bases match TRBD1. The CDR1 and CDR2 encoded by the germline V gene are SNHLY and FYNNEI. The CDR3, cysteine through phenylalanine, is 15 amino acids long. The kept DNA is CDR3 alone, 45 bases in frame from the first base. At the junction V is shortened by 6 bases and J by 5 bases; bases outside the gene matches: 12.